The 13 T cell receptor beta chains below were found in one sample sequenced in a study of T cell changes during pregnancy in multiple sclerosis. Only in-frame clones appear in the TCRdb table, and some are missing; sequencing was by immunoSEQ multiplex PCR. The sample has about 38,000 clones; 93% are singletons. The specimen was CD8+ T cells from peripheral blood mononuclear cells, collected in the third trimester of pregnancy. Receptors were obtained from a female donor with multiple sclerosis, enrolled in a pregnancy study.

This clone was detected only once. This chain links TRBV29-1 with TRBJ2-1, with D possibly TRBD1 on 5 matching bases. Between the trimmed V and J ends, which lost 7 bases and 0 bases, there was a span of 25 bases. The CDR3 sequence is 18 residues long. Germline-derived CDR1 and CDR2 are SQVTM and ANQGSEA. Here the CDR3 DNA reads TGCAGCGACCTCCCCAGCTGGCAGGGAAATTTCTCCTACAATGAGCAGTTCTTC. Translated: CSDLPSWQGNFSYNEQFF.

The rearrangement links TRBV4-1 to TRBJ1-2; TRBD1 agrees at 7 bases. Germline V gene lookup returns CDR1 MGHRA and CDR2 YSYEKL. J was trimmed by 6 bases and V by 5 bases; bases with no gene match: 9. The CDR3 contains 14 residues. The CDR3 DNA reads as TGCGCCAGCAGCTCAGGGGGTAGGATCCATGGCTACACCTTC. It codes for CASSSGGRIHGYTF.

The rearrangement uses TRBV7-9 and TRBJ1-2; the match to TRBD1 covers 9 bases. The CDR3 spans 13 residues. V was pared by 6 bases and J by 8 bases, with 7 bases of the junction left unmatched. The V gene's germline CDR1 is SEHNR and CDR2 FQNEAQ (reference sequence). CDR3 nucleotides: TGTGCCAGCAGGCCCGGGACAGGGTTAGGCTACACCTTC. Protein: CASRPGTGLGYTF. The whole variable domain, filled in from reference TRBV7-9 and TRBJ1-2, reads DTGVSQNPRHKITKRGQNVTFRCDPISEHNRLYWYRQTLGQGPEFLTYFQNEAQLEKSRLLSDRFSAERPKGSFSTLEIQRTEQGDSAMYLCASRPGTGLGYTFGSGTRLTVV.

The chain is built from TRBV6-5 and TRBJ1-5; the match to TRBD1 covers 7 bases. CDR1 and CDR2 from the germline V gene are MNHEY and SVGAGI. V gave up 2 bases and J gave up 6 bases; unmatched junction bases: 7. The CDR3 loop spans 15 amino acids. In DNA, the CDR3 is TGTGCCAGCAGTTACCGACAGGGTATGAGTCAGCCCCAGCATTTT. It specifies CASSYRQGMSQPQHF.

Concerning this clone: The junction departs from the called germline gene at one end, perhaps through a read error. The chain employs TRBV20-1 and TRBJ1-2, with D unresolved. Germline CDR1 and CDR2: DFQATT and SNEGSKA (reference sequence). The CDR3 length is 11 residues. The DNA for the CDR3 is TGCAGTGCTAGAGATCTTTTTGGCCACCCCTTC. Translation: CSARDLFGHPF.

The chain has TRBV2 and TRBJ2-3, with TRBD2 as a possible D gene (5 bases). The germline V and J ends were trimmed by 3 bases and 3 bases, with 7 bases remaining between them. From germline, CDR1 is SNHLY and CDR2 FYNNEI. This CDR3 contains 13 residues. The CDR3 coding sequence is TGTGCCAGCAGTGAGACTACAACAGATACGCAGTATTTT. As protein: CASSETTTDTQYF.

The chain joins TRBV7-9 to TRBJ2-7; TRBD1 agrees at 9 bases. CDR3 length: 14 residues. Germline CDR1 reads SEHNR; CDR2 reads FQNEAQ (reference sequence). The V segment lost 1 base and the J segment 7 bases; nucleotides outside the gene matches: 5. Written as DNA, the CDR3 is TGTGCCAGCAGCTTAGGACAGGGGGTTGGGGAGCAGTACTTC. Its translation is CASSLGQGVGEQYF.

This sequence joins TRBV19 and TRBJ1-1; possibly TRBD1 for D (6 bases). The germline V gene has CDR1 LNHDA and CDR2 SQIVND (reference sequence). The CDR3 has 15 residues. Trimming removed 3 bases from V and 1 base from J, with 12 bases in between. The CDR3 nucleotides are TGTGCCAGTAGTATCGGGGGGGGCGGGAACACTGAAGCTTTCTTT. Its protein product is CASSIGGGGNTEAFF. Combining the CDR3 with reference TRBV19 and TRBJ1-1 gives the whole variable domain DGGITQSPKYLFRKEGQNVTLSCEQNLNHDAMYWYRQDPGQGLRLIYYSQIVNDFQKGDIAEGYSVSREKKESFPLTVTSAQKNPTAFYLCASSIGGGGNTEAFFGQGTRLTVV.

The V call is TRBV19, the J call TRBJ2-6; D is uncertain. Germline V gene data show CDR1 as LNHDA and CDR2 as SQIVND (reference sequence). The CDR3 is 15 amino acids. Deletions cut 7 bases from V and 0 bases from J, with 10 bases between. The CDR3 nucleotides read TGTGCCAGTACGGCGGTTAGCTCTGGGGCCAACGTCCTGACTTTC. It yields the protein CASTAVSSGANVLTF.

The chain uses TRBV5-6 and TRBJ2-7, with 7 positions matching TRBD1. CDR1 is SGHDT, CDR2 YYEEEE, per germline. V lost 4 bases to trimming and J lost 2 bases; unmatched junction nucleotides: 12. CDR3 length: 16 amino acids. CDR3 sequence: CASSPGAGTATYEQYF. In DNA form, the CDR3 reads TGTGCCAGCAGCCCCGGAGCCGGGACAGCCACCTACGAGCAGTACTTC.

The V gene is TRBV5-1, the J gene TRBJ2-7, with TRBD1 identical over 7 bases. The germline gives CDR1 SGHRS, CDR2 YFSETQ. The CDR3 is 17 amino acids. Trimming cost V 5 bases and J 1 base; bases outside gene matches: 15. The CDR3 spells CASRPLPDRVGSYEQYF. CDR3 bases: TGCGCCAGCAGGCCTCTCCCTGACAGGGTGGGGTCCTACGAGCAGTACTTC.

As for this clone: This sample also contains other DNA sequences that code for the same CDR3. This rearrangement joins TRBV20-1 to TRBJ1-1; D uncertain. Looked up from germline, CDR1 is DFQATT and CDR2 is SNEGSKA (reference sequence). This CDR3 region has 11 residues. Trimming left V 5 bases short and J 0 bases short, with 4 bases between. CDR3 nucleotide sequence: TGCAGTGCTCCAATGAACACTGAAGCTTTCTTT. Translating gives CSAPMNTEAFF.

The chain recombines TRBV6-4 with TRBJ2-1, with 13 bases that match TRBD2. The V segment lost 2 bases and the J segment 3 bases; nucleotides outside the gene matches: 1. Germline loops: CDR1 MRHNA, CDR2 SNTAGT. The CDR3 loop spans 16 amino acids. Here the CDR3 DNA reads TGTGCCAGCAGTGACGGGACTAGCGGGGACTACAATGAGCAGTTCTTC. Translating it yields CASSDGTSGDYNEQFF.